This T cell receptor beta chain emerged from a study of blood T cells in healthy people across ages. The CDR3 is 14 residues long. Germline V gives CDR1 ENHRY, CDR2 SYGVKD. A second PCR of 7 to 11 cycles used a sample-barcoded 5' primer and a J-beta primer mix. A single record per CDR3 protein comes from TCRdb applying MiXCR to the 5' RACE reads. Seen here are roughly 1,700,000 distinct CDR3 sequences, 25% to 30% observed once, and the top ten hold about 8%. Comments on this clonotype: At one boundary the junction diverges from the germline segment, which might be a read error.

The source of this sequence is a woman aged 25 to 39 in good health. The rearrangement uses TRBV10-3 and TRBJ2-3, with 9 bases that match TRBD1. Sequenced input: blood. As DNA, the CDR3 is TGTGCCATAAGTGGGACAGGGAACACAGATACGCAGTATTTT. As protein: CAISGTGNTDTQYF.